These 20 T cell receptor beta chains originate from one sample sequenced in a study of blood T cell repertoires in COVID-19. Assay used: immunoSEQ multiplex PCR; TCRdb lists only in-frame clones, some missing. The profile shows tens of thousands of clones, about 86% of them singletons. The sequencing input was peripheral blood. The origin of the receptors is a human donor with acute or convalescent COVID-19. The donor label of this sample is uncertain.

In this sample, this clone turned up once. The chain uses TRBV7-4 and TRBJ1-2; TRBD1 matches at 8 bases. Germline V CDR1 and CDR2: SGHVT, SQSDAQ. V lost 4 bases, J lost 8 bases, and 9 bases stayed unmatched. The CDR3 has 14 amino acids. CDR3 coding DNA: TGTGCCAGCAGCTCCGGACAGGGAATGGGCGGCTACACCTTC. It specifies CASSSGQGMGGYTF.

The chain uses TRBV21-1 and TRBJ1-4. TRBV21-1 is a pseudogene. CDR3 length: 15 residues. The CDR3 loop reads CASSKEARTNEKLFF. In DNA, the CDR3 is TGTGCCAGCAGCAAAGAGGCTAGAACTAATGAAAAACTGTTTTTT.

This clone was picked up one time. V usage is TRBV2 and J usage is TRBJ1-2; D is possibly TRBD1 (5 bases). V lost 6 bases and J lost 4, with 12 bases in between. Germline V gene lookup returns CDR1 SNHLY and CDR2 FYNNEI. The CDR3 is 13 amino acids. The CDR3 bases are TGTGCCAGCAGGAGGAGGGACTCCTATGGCTACACCTTC. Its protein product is CASRRRDSYGYTF.

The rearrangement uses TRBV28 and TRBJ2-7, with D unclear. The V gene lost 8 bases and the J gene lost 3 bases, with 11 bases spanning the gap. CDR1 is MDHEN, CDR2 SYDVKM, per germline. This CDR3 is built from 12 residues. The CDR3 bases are TGTGCCAGCCAGTCAGGATTCTACGAGCAGTACTTC. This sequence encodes CASQSGFYEQYF.

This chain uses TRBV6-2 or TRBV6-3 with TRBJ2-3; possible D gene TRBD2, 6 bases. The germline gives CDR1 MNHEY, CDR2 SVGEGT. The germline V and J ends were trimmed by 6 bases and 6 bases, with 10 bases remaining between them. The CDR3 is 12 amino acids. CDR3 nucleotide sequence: TGTGCCAGCAGCGGGAGTAGGGATACGCAGTATTTT. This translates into CASSGSRDTQYF.

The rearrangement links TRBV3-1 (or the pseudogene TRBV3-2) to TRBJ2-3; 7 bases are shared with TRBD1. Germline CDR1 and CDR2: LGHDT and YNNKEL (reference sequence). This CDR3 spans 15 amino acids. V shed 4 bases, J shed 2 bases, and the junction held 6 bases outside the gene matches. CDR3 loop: CASSPQGQSTDTQYF. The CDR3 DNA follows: TGTGCCAGCAGCCCCCAGGGACAGTCCACAGATACGCAGTATTTT.

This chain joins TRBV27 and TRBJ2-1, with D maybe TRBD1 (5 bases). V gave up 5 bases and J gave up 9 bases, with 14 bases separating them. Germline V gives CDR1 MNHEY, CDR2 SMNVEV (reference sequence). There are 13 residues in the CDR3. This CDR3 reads CASSMKHRREQFF. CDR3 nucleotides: TGTGCCAGCAGTATGAAACACAGGCGTGAGCAGTTCTTC.

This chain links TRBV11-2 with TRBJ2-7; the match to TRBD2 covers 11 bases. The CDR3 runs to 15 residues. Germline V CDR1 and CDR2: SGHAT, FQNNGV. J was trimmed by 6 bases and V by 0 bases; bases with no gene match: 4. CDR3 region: CASSLDRTSGFEQYF. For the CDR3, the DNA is TGTGCCAGCAGCTTAGACCGGACTAGCGGGTTCGAGCAGTACTTC.

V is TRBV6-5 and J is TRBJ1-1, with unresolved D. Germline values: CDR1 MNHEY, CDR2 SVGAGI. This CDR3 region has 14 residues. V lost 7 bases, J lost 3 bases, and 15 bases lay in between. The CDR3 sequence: CASTPTQRDTEAFF. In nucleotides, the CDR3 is TGTGCCAGCACCCCGACTCAGCGGGACACTGAAGCTTTCTTT.

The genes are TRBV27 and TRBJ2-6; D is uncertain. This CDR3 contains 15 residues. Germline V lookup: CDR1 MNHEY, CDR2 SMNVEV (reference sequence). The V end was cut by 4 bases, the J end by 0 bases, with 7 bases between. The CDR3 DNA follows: TGTGCCAGCAGTTCCTTCTTCTCTGGGGCCAACGTCCTGACTTTC. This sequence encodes CASSSFFSGANVLTF.

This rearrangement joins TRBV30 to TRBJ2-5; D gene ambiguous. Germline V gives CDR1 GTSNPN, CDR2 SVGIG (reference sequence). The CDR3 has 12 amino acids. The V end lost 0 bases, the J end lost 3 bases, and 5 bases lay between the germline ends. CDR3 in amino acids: CAWSVLEETQYF. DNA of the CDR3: TGTGCCTGGAGTGTACTGGAAGAGACCCAGTACTTC. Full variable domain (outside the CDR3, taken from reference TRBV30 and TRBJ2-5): SQTIHQWPATLVQPVGSPLSLECTVEGTSNPNLYWYRQAAGRGLQLLFYSVGIGQISSEVPQNLSASRPQDRQFILSSKKLLLSDSGFYLCAWSVLEETQYFGPGTRLLVL.

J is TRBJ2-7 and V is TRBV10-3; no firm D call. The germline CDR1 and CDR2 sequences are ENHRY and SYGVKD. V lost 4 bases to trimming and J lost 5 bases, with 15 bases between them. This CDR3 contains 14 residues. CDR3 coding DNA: TGTGCCATCAGTGCTATCGAGGCCCAGAACGAGCAGTACTTC. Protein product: CAISAIEAQNEQYF.

CDR3 nucleotide sequence: TGTGCCAGCTCACTGACGGACAGTCCAAGCACAGATACGCAGTATTTT. Translating it yields CASSLTDSPSTDTQYF. The V and J genes are TRBV18 and TRBJ2-3, with D tentatively TRBD1 (6 bases). The CDR3 spans 16 residues. The ends were cut back, 4 bases at V and 0 bases at J, with 14 bases in the middle. Per the germline V gene, CDR1 is KGHSH and CDR2 is LQKENI.

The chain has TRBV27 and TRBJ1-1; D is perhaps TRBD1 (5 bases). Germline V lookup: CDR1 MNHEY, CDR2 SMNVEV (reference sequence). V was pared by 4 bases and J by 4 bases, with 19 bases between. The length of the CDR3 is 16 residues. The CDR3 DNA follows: TGTGCCAGCAGTTCTCAGGGTTCAAGGACGGGCACTGAAGCTTTCTTT. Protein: CASSSQGSRTGTEAFF.

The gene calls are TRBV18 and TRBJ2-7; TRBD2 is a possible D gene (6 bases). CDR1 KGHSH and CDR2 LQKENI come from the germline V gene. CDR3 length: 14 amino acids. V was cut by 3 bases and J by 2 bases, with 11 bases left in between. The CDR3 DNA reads TGTGCCAGCTCACCTTCAGGGAGGCCCTACGAGCAGTACTTC. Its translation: CASSPSGRPYEQYF.

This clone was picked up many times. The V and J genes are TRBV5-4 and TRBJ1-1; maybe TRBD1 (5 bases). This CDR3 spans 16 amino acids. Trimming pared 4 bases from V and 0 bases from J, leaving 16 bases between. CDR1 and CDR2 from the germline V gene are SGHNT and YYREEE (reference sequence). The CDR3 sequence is CASSAVGGTVNTEAFF. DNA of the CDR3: TGTGCCAGCAGCGCCGTGGGGGGTACAGTGAACACTGAAGCTTTCTTT.

CDR3: CASRRTGRSGNTIYF. The CDR3 bases are TGTGCCAGCAGGCGGACAGGTCGCTCTGGAAACACCATATATTTT. The V and J genes are TRBV28 and TRBJ1-3, with 7 positions matching TRBD1. With 6 bases clipped from V and 0 bases from J, the junction kept 5 bases outside the gene matches. Per the germline V gene, CDR1 is MDHEN and CDR2 is SYDVKM. The CDR3 has 15 residues.

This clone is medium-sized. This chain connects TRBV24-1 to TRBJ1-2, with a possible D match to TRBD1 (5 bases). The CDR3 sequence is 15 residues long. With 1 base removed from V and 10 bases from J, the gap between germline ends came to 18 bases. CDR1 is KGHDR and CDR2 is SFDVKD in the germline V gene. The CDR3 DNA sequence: TGTGCCACCAGTGATTTTGGGGCAGAACAAACACCCTACACCTTC. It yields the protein CATSDFGAEQTPYTF.

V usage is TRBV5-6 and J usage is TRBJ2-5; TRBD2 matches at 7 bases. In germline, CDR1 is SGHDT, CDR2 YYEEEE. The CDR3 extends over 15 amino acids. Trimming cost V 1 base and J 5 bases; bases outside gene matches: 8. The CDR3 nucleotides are TGTGCCAGCAGCTTGAGACAGTTGGGGGGGGAGACCCAGTACTTC. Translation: CASSLRQLGGETQYF.

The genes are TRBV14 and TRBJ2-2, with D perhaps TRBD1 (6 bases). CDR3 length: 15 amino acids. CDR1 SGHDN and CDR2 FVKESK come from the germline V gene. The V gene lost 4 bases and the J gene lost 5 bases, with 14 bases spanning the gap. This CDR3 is CASSPRLTGTGELFF. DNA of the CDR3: TGTGCCAGCAGCCCCCGCTTAACAGGGACCGGGGAGCTGTTTTTT.